The sequence of this T cell receptor (beta chain) was determined in a study of monozygotic twins with inflammatory bowel disease. For each CDR3 protein, TCRdb gives one entry from its re-call of the 5' RACE reads, without DNA. This table holds roughly 300,000 distinct CDR3 sequences. On this clonotype itself: What it recognizes is unknown.

The CDR3 contains 16 residues. Germline CDR1 LGHDT, CDR2 YNNKEL (reference sequence). Blood, more than 2 ml, was drawn per donor. Broader study findings: Among IBD patients, fewer clonotypes were shared with others than among healthy twins, especially with disease activity. A distinction between different T cell subtypes was not possible. Discordant twins showed the same repertoire similarity as concordant twins, possibly from limited power.

The clonotype was recovered from a human donor with ulcerative colitis or Crohn's disease, or a healthy co-twin of an affected twin (not recorded which). The sample was blood. The V gene is TRBV3-1, the J gene TRBJ1-6. The CDR3 spells CASSQVGSSYNSPLHF.